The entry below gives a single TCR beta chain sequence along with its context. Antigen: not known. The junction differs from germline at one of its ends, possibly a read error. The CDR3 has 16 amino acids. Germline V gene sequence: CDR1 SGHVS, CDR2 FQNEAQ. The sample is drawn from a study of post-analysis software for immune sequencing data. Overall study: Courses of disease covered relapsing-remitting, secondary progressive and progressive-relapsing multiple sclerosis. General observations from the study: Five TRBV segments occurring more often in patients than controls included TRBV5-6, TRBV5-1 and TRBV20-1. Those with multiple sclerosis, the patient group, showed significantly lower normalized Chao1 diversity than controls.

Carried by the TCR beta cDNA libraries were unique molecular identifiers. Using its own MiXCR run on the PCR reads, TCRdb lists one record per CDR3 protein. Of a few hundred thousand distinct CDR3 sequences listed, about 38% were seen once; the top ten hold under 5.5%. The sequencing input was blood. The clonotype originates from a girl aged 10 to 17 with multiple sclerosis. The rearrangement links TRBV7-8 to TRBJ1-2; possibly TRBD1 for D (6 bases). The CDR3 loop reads CASSPRGARLNYSYTF. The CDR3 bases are TGTGCCAGCAGCCCAAGGGGGGCGCGGTTAAACTATAGCTACACCTTC.